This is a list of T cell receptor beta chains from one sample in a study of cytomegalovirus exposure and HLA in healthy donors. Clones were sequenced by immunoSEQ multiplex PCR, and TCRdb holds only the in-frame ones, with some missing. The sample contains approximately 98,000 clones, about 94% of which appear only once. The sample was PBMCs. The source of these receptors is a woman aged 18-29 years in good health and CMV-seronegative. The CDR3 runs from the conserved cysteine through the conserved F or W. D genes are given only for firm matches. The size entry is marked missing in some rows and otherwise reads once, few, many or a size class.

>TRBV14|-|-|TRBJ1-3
TGTGCCAGCAGCCCGACTCCCCCTGGAAACACCATATATTTT
CASSPTPPGNTIYF
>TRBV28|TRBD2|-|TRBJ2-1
TGTGCCAGCAGTTTTAGCGGGGGGGCTTGGAATGAGCAGTTCTTC
CASSFSGGAWNEQFF
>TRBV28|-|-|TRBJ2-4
TGTGCCAGCAGTCAGGGGTCCAAAAACATTCAGTACTTC
CASSQGSKNIQYF
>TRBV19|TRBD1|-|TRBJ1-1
TGTGCCAGTAGTATTACCGGGACAGGGGGCACTGAAGCTTTCTTT
CASSITGTGGTEAFF
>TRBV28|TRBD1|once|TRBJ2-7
TGTGCCAGCAGTCTCATCCCCGGGACAGGGCCCGGAAAACCCTACGAGCAGTACTTC
CASSLIPGTGPGKPYEQYF
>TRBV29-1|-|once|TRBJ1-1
TGCAGCACTGAACGGGAGATTTTGAACACTGAAGCTTTCTTT
CSTEREILNTEAFF
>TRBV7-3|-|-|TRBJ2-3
TGTGCCAGCAGCTTATCAGCGGGCACAGATACGCAGTATTTT
CASSLSAGTDTQYF
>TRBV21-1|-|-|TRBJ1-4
TGTGCCAGCTCCTCAAGGAGGGCCCATAATGAAAAACTGTTTTTT
CASSSRRAHNEKLFF
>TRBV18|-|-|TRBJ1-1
TGTGCCAGCTCACCGCTACAGGAACCGAACACTGAAGCTTTCTTT
CASSPLQEPNTEAFF
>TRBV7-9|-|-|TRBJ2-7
TGTGCCAGCAGCTTCCGCGCGGGGGCCCAAAAATCCTACGAGCAGTACTTC
CASSFRAGAQKSYEQYF
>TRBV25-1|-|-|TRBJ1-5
TGTGCCAGCAGTGAATGGGAGGGAAATCAGCCCCAGCATTTT
CASSEWEGNQPQHF
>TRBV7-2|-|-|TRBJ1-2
TGTGCCAGCAGCTTCAAGACTAGTAACTATGGCTACACCTTC
CASSFKTSNYGYTF
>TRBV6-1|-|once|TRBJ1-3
TGTGCCAGCAGTGAAGCTGGACAGGGAAACACCATATATTTT
CASSEAGQGNTIYF
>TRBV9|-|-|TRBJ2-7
TGTGCCAGCACCACAGGGAACTCGGGGTACGAGCAGTACTTC
CASTTGNSGYEQYF
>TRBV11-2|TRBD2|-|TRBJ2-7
TGTGCCAGCAGCTTGGGTCCTAGCGGGGGCCCCTACGAGCAGTACTTC
CASSLGPSGGPYEQYF
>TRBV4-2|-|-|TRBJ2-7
TGTGCCAGCAGCCAAGATGAGACTGATTGGGAGCAGTACTTC
CASSQDETDWEQYF
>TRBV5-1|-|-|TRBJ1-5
TGCGCCAGCAGCCGGACGGGGGAAGGACAGCCCCAGCATTTT
CASSRTGEGQPQHF
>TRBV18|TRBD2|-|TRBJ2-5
TGTGCCAGCTCACCACCTAGCGGGGGGGCCCCGAAGACCCAGTACTTC
CASSPPSGGAPKTQYF
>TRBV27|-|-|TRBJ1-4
TGTGCCAGCAGAACTTTCATCAGGGCCCGAAATGAAAAACTGTTTTTT
CASRTFIRARNEKLFF
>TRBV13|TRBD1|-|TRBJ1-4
TGTGCCAGCAGTTACAGGGGGCTTGGTACAGCTAATGAAAAACTGTTTTTT
CASSYRGLGTANEKLFF
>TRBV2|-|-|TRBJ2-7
TGTGCCAGCAAAGTCCTGGCAGGCGAGCAGTACTTC
CASKVLAGEQYF
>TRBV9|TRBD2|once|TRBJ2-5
TGTGCCAGCAGCGTAGGGACTAGCGGTGGGGAGACCCAGTACTTC
CASSVGTSGGETQYF
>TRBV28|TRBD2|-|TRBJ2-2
TGTGCCAGCAGACCGGGACTAGCAGTCGCCGGGGAGCTGTTTTTT
CASRPGLAVAGELFF
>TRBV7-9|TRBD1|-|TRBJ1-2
TGTGCCAGCATCAACGATATCGGGACAGGGAACAACTATGGCTACACCTTC
CASINDIGTGNNYGYTF
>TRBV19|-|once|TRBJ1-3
TGTGCCAGTGCCACCGGTGGGGGCGGAAACACCATATATTTT
CASATGGGGNTIYF
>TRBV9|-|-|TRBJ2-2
TGTGCCAGCAGCAAGGGGGGGACGAACACCGGGGAGCTGTTTTTT
CASSKGGTNTGELFF
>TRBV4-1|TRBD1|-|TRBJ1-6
TGCGCCAGCAGCCAAGGGACAGGGAATTCACCCCTCCACTTT
CASSQGTGNSPLHF
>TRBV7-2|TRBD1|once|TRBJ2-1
TGTGCCAGCAGCTCCCTCCACCGGGACAGGGCTGAGCAGTTCTTC
CASSSLHRDRAEQFF
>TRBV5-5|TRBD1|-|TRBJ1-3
TGTGCCAGCAGCTTGAGACAGGGGGTGGGAAACACCATATATTTT
CASSLRQGVGNTIYF
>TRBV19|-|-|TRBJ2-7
TGTGCCAGTAGTATGCGGGGGCACTACGAGCAGTACTTC
CASSMRGHYEQYF
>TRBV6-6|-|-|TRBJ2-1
TGTGCCAGCAGTTACACCATAGCGGCGGAGTACAATGAGCAGTTCTTC
CASSYTIAAEYNEQFF
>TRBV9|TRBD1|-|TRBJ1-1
TGTGCCAGCAGCGTTACAGGGGGGGGGACTGAAGCTTTCTTT
CASSVTGGGTEAFF
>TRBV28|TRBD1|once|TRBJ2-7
TGTGCCAGCAGTCGTGGGACAGGGAAGGCCCACTACGAGCAGTACTTC
CASSRGTGKAHYEQYF
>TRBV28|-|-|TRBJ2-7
TGTGCCACCGGGTTTTCCTACGAGCAGTACTTC
CATGFSYEQYF
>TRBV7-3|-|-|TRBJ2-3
TGTGCCAGCAGCTTAACGGGGAGTGGCCCAGATACGCAGTATTTT
CASSLTGSGPDTQYF
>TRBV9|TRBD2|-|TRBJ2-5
TGTGCCAGCAGCCTCCCCGGGCGGGGGTTGAAGACCCAGTACTTC
CASSLPGRGLKTQYF
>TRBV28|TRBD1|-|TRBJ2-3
TGTGCCAGCAGCGTCTTCCCTACAGGGGGCGAGGATACGCAGTATTTT
CASSVFPTGGEDTQYF
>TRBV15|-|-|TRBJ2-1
TGTGCCACCAGCAGATCCGAGACAGGAGACAATGAGCAGTTCTTC
CATSRSETGDNEQFF